The present T cell receptor beta chain was sequenced within a study of pediatric ulcerative colitis. This clone was counted a few times. Its specificity is not known. Germline assignment: CDR1 SNHLY and CDR2 FYNNEI. The CDR3 loop spans 14 amino acids. Deletions cut 1 base from V and 10 bases from J, with 16 bases between. Up to 500,000 reads were sequenced per sample. TCRdb keeps only in-frame clones here, not all; method: immunoSEQ multiplex PCR. The sample comprises more than 45,000 clones, 80% to 90% of which are singletons, and over 1.3% rests with the top ten. Study conclusions and caveats: Total lymphocyte DNA, not sorted subsets, was the template. Substantially fewer templates came from two patients' blood samples.

The chain links TRBV2 to TRBJ1-1; D unresolved. The source is a boy between 10 and 17 years old who was a control in a study of pediatric ulcerative colitis. The specimen sequenced was blood. The CDR3 region is CASSEGENAPLAFF. Here the CDR3 DNA reads TGTGCCAGCAGTGAAGGAGAGAACGCTCCCTTAGCTTTCTTT.